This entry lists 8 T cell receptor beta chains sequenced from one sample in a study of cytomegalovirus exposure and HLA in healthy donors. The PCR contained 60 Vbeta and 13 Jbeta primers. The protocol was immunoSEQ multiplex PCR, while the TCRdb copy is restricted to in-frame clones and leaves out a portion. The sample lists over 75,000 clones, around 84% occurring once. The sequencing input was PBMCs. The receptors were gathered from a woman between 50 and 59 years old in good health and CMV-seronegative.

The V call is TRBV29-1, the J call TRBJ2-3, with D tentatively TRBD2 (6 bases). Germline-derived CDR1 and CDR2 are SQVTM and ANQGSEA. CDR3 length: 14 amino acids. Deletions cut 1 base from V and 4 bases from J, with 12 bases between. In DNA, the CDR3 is TGCAGCGTTGAAGCACCTTCTAGCGCAGATACGCAGTATTTT. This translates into CSVEAPSSADTQYF.

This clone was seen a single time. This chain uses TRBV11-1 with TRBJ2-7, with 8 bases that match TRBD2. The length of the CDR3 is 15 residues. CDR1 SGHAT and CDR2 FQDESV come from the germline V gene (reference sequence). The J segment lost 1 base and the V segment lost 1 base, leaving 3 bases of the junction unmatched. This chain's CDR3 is CASSLEPSGSYEQYV. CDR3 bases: TGTGCCAGCAGCTTAGAACCTAGCGGGTCCTACGAGCAGTACGTC.

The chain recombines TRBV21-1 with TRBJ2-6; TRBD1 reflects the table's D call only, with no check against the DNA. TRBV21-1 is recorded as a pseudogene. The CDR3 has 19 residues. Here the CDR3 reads CASSKARTGFRSGANVLTF. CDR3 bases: TGTGCCAGCAGCAAAGCCAGGACAGGTTTTCGCTCTGGGGCCAACGTCCTGACTTTC.

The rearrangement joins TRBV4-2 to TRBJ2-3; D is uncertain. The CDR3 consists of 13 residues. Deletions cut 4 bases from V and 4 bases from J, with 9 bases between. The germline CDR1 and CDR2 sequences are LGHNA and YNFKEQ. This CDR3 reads CASSPVAADTQYF. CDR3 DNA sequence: TGTGCCAGCAGCCCAGTTGCGGCAGATACGCAGTATTTT.

The CDR3 is CASSLLGLVNEQFF. The CDR3 DNA reads TGTGCCAGCAGCTTACTAGGACTAGTCAATGAGCAGTTCTTC. This sequence joins TRBV13 and TRBJ2-1; 7 positions agree with TRBD2. The germline V gene encodes CDR1 PRHDT and CDR2 FYEKMQ (reference sequence). CDR3 length equals 14 residues. With 2 bases clipped from V and 6 bases from J, the junction kept 4 bases outside the gene matches.

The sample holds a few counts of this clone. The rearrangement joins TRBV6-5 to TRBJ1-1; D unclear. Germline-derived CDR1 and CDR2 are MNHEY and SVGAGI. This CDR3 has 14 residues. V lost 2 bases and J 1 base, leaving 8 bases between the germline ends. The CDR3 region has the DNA TGTGCCAGCAGTTACAGGGAGGCGAACACTGAAGCTTTCTTT. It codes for CASSYREANTEAFF.

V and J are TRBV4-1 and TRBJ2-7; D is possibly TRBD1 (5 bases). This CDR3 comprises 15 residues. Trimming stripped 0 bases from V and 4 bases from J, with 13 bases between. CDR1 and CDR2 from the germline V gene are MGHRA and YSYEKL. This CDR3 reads CASSQEEQGPYEQYV. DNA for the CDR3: TGCGCCAGCAGCCAAGAGGAGCAGGGTCCTTACGAGCAGTACGTC.

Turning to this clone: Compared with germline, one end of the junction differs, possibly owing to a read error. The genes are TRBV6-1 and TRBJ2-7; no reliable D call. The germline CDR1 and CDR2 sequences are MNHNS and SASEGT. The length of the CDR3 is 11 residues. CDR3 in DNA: TGTGCCAGCAGTGAACAGGCTTTCTTTTCCTTC. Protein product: CASSEQAFFSF.